Below, one TCR beta chain is given with its context. The target antigen is unknown. This entry comes from a study of T cells after yellow fever vaccination. This CDR3 has 13 residues. The germline CDR1 and CDR2 sequences are WSHSY and SAAADI. V lost 5 bases, J lost 3 bases, and 10 bases lay in between. Each CDR3 protein gets one entry after TCRdb re-called the 5' RACE reads with MiXCR. The sample includes about 73,000 distinct CDR3 sequences, roughly 8% of them seen just once. Notes on the study in general: Shared CD4/CD8 clonotypes were a small share, likely from convergent recombination. Faster peaking, at day 5 versus 15, marked a secondary response that was weaker.

The sequence was collected from a man under 40 who received the YFV17D yellow fever vaccine. The specimen comprised CD8+ T cells sorted from PBMCs, sampled on the day of the yellow fever booster vaccination. The chain combines TRBV10-2 with TRBJ1-1; D call uncertain. The CDR3, as DNA: TGCGCCAGCAGTCCCGGGCTCTACACTGAAGCTTTCTTT. It translates to CASSPGLYTEAFF.